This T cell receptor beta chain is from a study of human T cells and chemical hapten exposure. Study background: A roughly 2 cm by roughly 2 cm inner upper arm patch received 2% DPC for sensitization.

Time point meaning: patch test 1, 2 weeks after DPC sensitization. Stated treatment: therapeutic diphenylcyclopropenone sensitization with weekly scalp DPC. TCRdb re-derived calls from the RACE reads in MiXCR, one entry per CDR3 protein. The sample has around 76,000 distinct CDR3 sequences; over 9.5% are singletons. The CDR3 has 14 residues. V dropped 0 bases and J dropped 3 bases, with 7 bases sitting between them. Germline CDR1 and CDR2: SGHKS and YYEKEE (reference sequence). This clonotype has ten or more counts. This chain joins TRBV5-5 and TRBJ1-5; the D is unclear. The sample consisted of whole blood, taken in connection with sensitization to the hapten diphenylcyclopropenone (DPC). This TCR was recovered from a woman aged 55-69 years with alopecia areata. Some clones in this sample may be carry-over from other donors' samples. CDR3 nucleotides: TGTGCCAGCAGCTTGGGTACAGTCAATCAGCCCCAGCATTTT. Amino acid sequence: CASSLGTVNQPQHF.